A selection of T cell receptor beta chains follows, all from one sample in a study of T cell responses to AZD1222 COVID-19 vaccine. Produced via immunoSEQ multiplex PCR; TCRdb's table is partial and in-frame only. The sample carries under 150,000 clones, 92% recorded once. The sequences come from peripheral blood, collected on day 0 of AZD1222 vaccination. These TCRs come from an adult in good health. Each CDR3 is given with its conserved first and last residue. D genes are given only for firm matches.

TRBV28	TRBJ2-7	-	TGTGCCAGCAGTGAAAGAGGCGGGGTTTCGCAGCAGTACTTC	CASSERGGVSQQYF
TRBV5-1	TRBJ1-5	TRBD1	TGCGCCAGCAGCTTCGGGACAGGAGGGAATCAGCCCCAGCATTTT	CASSFGTGGNQPQHF
TRBV6-5	TRBJ1-5	TRBD1	TGTGCCAGCAGCGGGGACAGGGGTGGCAATCAGCCCCAGCATTTT	CASSGDRGGNQPQHF
TRBV6-2/TRBV6-3	TRBJ1-5	TRBD1	TGTGCCAGCAGTTCCAAGGACAGGGGGCCCTTCGGGCCCCAGCATTTT	CASSSKDRGPFGPQHF
TRBV28	TRBJ1-4	-	TGTGCCAGCAGCCCCTGGGTCTCTGAAAAACTGTTTTTT	CASSPWVSEKLFF
TRBV20-1	TRBJ1-1	-	TGCAGTGCTAGGGGAGACACTGAAGCTTTCTTT	CSARGDTEAFF
TRBV15	TRBJ1-6	-	TGTGCCACCAGCAGAGCGGGGACTTCAGCCAATTCACCCCTCCACTTT	CATSRAGTSANSPLHF
TRBV14	TRBJ2-5	-	TGTGCCAGCAGCCAAGATCTTCGAGAGACCCAGTACTTC	CASSQDLRETQYF
TRBV27	TRBJ1-4	-	TGTGCCAGCTCACCTTCTCGGCAGTACTGGGGAAAACTGTTTTTT	CASSPSRQYWGKLFF
TRBV30	TRBJ2-3	TRBD2	TGTGCCTGGAGTCGACTTAGGACTAGCGGGTCACTGGCCACAGATACGCAGTATTTT	CAWSRLRTSGSLATDTQYF
TRBV12-5	TRBJ2-1	TRBD2	TGTGCTAGTGGTTTGGGGTTAGCGGGAGACCATGAGCAGTTCTTC	CASGLGLAGDHEQFF
TRBV6-6	TRBJ1-4	-	TGTGCCAGCAGTTACGCCAGGGATGAAAAACTGTTTTTT	CASSYARDEKLFF
TRBV27	TRBJ2-1	TRBD2	TGTGCCAGCAGTCCAGAACCCGGGACTAGCGACAATGAGCAGTTCTTC	CASSPEPGTSDNEQFF